These 8 T cell receptor beta chains were all obtained from the same sample, sequenced in a study of T cells in Graves' hyperthyroidism and ophthalmopathy. The TCR beta CDR3 regions underwent amplification using RNA transcripts as the source. HTBI primers were used for first-round RT-PCR of the TCR CDR3. MiXCR, run by TCRdb on the multiplex PCR reads, gives a single entry per CDR3 protein. The sample yields approximately 590,000 distinct CDR3 sequences, under 60% seen once. Sequenced sample: peripheral blood or thyroid tissue (not recorded which). The receptors stem from a woman in her late teens or twenties with Graves' hyperthyroidism.

This clonotype appeared many times. This chain links TRBV15 with TRBJ1-5; D is uncertain. With 5 bases removed from V and 2 bases from J, the gap between germline ends came to 10 bases. Looked up from germline, CDR1 is LNHNV and CDR2 is YYDKDF (reference sequence). The length of the CDR3 is 14 residues. This chain's CDR3 is CATSLKAGNQPQHF. The DNA for the CDR3 is TGTGCCACCAGCTTAAAGGCAGGCAATCAGCCCCAGCATTTT.

This clonotype was observed a handful of times. The genes are TRBV5-1 and TRBJ2-7; no definite D call. Trimming took off 2 bases at V and 2 bases at J, with 11 bases between the two ends. The CDR3 runs 14 residues. Germline CDR1 reads SGHRS; CDR2 reads YFSETQ. In nucleotides, the CDR3 is TGCGCCAGCAGCTTAGGCGGAAACGCCTACGAGCAGTACTTC. Encoded protein: CASSLGGNAYEQYF.

The chain employs TRBV7-2 and TRBJ2-5; D call uncertain. V dropped 6 bases and J dropped 4 bases, with 12 bases sitting between them. This CDR3 is built from 13 residues. The germline V gene has CDR1 SGHTA and CDR2 FQGNSA. The DNA of the CDR3 is TGTGCCAGCAGTCCCTTCCTGGGAGAGACCCAGTACTTC. It encodes CASSPFLGETQYF.

CDR3 nucleotide sequence: TGTGCCAGCAGATCTGGGCCCTCCGGCGGCACCGGGGAGCTGTTTTTT. As protein: CASRSGPSGGTGELFF. The chain uses TRBV7-6 and TRBJ2-2; D is ambiguous. V was clipped by 6 bases and J by 4 bases, with 18 bases between them. Germline lookup yields CDR1 SGHVS and CDR2 FNYEAQ. The CDR3 contains 16 residues.

This clonotype was recorded at least ten times. This chain uses TRBV7-9 with TRBJ2-5; the D is unclear. Germline lookup yields CDR1 SEHNR and CDR2 FQNEAQ (reference sequence). The germline V and J ends were trimmed by 5 bases and 2 bases, with 6 bases remaining between them. The CDR3 totals 12 residues. DNA for the CDR3: TGTGCCAGCAGCAACGGGCAAGAGACCCAGTACTTC. Its protein product is CASSNGQETQYF.

This rearrangement joins TRBV14 to TRBJ1-6; the D gene is possibly TRBD1 (5 bases). V was trimmed by 3 bases and J by 6 bases, leaving 12 bases between them. CDR3 size: 15 residues. Per the germline V gene, CDR1 is SGHDN and CDR2 is FVKESK. The CDR3 sequence is CASSHPRGSNSPLHF. The CDR3 DNA sequence: TGTGCCAGCAGCCACCCCCGGGGGTCTAATTCACCCCTCCACTTT.

The rearrangement links TRBV7-2 to TRBJ2-1; D is ambiguous. The V gene's germline CDR1 is SGHTA and CDR2 FQGNSA. Trimming shortened V by 3 bases and J by 9 bases, and 6 bases separated the two germline ends. The CDR3 runs 11 residues. CDR3 nucleotide sequence: TGTGCCAGCAGCTTGAAGGCTGAGCAGTTCTTC. Translating it yields CASSLKAEQFF.

For the CDR3, the DNA is TGTGCCAGCAGCCCCGGAGGGACTACTTGGGACGGGGAGCTGTTTTTT. Its protein is CASSPGGTTWDGELFF. The genes are TRBV7-3 and TRBJ2-2; the match to TRBD2 covers 7 bases. This CDR3 comprises 16 residues. CDR1 is SGHTA and CDR2 is FQGTGA in the germline V gene. V was clipped by 5 bases and J by 7 bases; unmatched bases: 13.